This T cell receptor beta chain emerged from a study of T cells in women clearing cervical HPV infection. Study in general: Case blood was drawn when the lesion was first found; control blood after infection became undetectable. With HLA typing for only a few women, HLA confounding remains possible. Study observations and caveats: Repertoire richness, not evenness, was significantly elevated in CIN3+ cases versus controls.

In regard to this clone: Its target is not known. The read halts 3 residues ahead of the CDR3 end, with the missing end drawn from the germline J gene.

CDR3 size: 13 residues. Looked up from germline, CDR1 is SGHNT and CDR2 is YENEEA. Sequencing used immunoSEQ multiplex PCR; TCRdb keeps in-frame clones, though not all of them. The sample table includes about 40,000 clones. Sample: blood buffy coat. The sequence was collected from a woman between 18 and 69 years old with a cervical HPV16 infection that either progressed to CIN3+ or cleared (not recorded which). This sequence joins TRBV11-3 and TRBJ2-5, with D perhaps TRBD2 (6 bases). Here the CDR3 reads CASPPTSTDTQYF. The covered CDR3 bases are TGTGCCAGCCCCCCAACTAGCACAGATACC.